This entry lists 24 T cell receptor beta chains sequenced from one sample in a study of human T cells and chemical hapten exposure. Noted time point: patch test 2, 6 weeks after DPC sensitization. Specified treatment: therapeutic diphenylcyclopropenone sensitization with weekly scalp DPC. TCRdb redid the calling of the RACE reads with MiXCR, one entry per CDR3 protein. The table records 350,000 to 400,000 distinct CDR3 sequences, roughly 6.3% of them present only once. The sample here was whole blood, taken in connection with sensitization to the hapten diphenylcyclopropenone (DPC). These receptors all come from a woman in her late teens or twenties with alopecia areata. Some clones in this sample may be carry-over from other donors' samples.

The V gene is TRBV27, the J gene TRBJ2-7; D is ambiguous. The V gene's germline CDR1 is MNHEY and CDR2 SMNVEV (reference sequence). V lost 5 bases and J 2 bases, leaving 10 bases between the germline ends. The CDR3 covers 13 residues. CDR3 nucleotides: TGTGCCAGCAGTCCAGCGCTCCCCTACGAGCAGTACTTC. Protein product: CASSPALPYEQYF.

This clonotype was picked up many times. V usage is TRBV6-2 or TRBV6-3 and J usage is TRBJ2-7; D may be TRBD1 (6 bases). Germline-derived CDR1 and CDR2 are MNHEY and SVGEGT. The CDR3 loop spans 14 amino acids. Trimming stripped 6 bases from V and 5 bases from J, with 17 bases between. In nucleotides, the CDR3 is TGTGCCAGCAGCCATTCGCAGGGGCGGGACGAGCAGTACTTC. It encodes CASSHSQGRDEQYF.

The chain has TRBV12-3 or TRBV12-4 and TRBJ1-2; 9 positions agree with TRBD1. With 5 bases clipped from V and 2 bases from J, the junction kept 6 bases outside the gene matches. This CDR3 is built from 15 residues. This CDR3 reads CASSPTGGGNYGYTF. The CDR3 DNA follows: TGTGCCAGCAGTCCGACAGGGGGGGGCAACTATGGCTACACCTTC.

This clonotype came up a few times. This chain links TRBV19 with TRBJ1-2; perhaps TRBD1 as D (6 bases). Germline lookup yields CDR1 LNHDA and CDR2 SQIVND (reference sequence). The CDR3 extends over 14 amino acids. V was clipped by 5 bases and J by 8 bases, with 18 bases between them. The CDR3 loop reads CASSPPRGIDGYTF. DNA of the CDR3: TGTGCCAGTAGTCCTCCGAGGGGGATCGACGGCTACACCTTC.

There are a few counts of this clonotype. This chain joins TRBV7-9 and TRBJ2-2; the D is unclear. V was clipped by 3 bases and J by 5 bases, with 7 bases between them. CDR1 is SEHNR and CDR2 is FQNEAQ in the germline V gene (reference sequence). CDR3 length: 13 amino acids. The CDR3 bases are TGTGCCAGCAGCTTCGCCGAGACCGGGGAGCTGTTTTTT. Protein: CASSFAETGELFF.

This clonotype turned up a few times. The rearrangement links TRBV7-9 to TRBJ2-3, with D unclear. The CDR3 runs 13 residues. The germline V gene encodes CDR1 SEHNR and CDR2 FQNEAQ (reference sequence). V dropped 7 bases and J dropped 3 bases, with 11 bases sitting between them. DNA for the CDR3: TGTGCCAGCAATTCAAGAATAACAGATACGCAGTATTTT. Protein: CASNSRITDTQYF.

This clonotype was found many times. The chain has TRBV4-3 and TRBJ2-1; TRBD2 matches at 8 bases. The CDR3 contains 15 residues. Germline lookup yields CDR1 LGHNA and CDR2 YSLEER. V dropped 8 bases and J dropped 5; count of bases not matched to a gene: 11. DNA of the CDR3: TGCGCCAGCGGGCAACTAGCGGATTTAAACAATGAGCAGTTCTTC. Translated: CASGQLADLNNEQFF.

This chain links TRBV7-9 with TRBJ1-5, with TRBD1 identical over 10 bases. In germline, CDR1 is SEHNR, CDR2 FQNEAQ (reference sequence). Trimming removed 6 bases from V and 2 bases from J; junction bases left unmatched: 7. This CDR3 has 16 residues. CDR3 amino acids: CASSLTGTGGNQPQHF. The CDR3 bases are TGTGCCAGCAGTTTAACCGGGACAGGGGGCAATCAGCCCCAGCATTTT.

This clonotype was recorded many times. J is TRBJ1-2 and V is TRBV3-1; the match to TRBD1 covers 7 bases. CDR3 length equals 13 residues. The germline V gene has CDR1 LGHDT and CDR2 YNNKEL (reference sequence). Losses at the gene ends were 4 bases for V and 6 bases for J; bases not matched to a gene: 5. CDR3 region: CASSRTQGNGYTF. The CDR3 region has the DNA TGTGCCAGCAGCCGAACACAGGGGAATGGCTACACCTTC.

This clonotype was seen only a few times. The chain recombines TRBV4-1 with TRBJ1-5, with D unresolved. V shed 1 base and J shed 4 bases, with 11 bases lying between them. CDR3 length: 15 residues. Germline assignment: CDR1 MGHRA and CDR2 YSYEKL. The CDR3 nucleotides are TGCGCCAGCAGCCAAGCCCGCGAACTAAATCAGCCCCAGCATTTT. It translates to CASSQARELNQPQHF.

This sequence joins TRBV6-2 or TRBV6-3 and TRBJ2-1, with TRBD2 identical over 9 bases. The CDR3 has 18 residues. Looked up from germline, CDR1 is MNHEY and CDR2 is SVGEGT. J gave up 4 bases and V 0 bases, and 10 bases lay outside the gene matches. CDR3 loop: CASSYSSERGAKYNEQFF. The CDR3 DNA reads as TGTGCCAGCAGTTACTCGAGCGAGCGGGGGGCCAAATACAATGAGCAGTTCTTC.

The chain joins TRBV10-2 to TRBJ2-2, with TRBD2 matching over 12 bases. V lost 5 bases to trimming and J lost 8 bases; unmatched junction nucleotides: 3. CDR3 size: 14 residues. The germline V gene has CDR1 WSHSY and CDR2 SAAADI. As DNA, the CDR3 is TGCGCCAGCAGTCTAGCGGGGGGGCAAGGGGAGCTGTTTTTT. Its translation is CASSLAGGQGELFF.

This clonotype showed up just a few times. The chain uses TRBV6-5 and TRBJ2-1; TRBD1 might be the D (6 bases). Germline lookup yields CDR1 MNHEY and CDR2 SVGAGI. V lost 0 bases and J lost 4, with 16 bases in between. This CDR3 has 17 residues. In nucleotides, the CDR3 is TGTGCCAGCAGTTACTCGTCCCGGGCAGGGGTATACAATGAGCAGTTCTTC. This sequence encodes CASSYSSRAGVYNEQFF.

This clonotype was picked up a small number of times. The chain employs TRBV15 and TRBJ1-5, with TRBD1 as a possible D gene (5 bases). Trimming removed 0 bases from V and 6 bases from J, with 18 bases in between. The CDR3 is made up of 17 amino acids. From germline, CDR1 is LNHNV and CDR2 YYDKDF (reference sequence). The CDR3 loop is CATSRDLGQGFGQPQHF. DNA for the CDR3: TGTGCCACCAGCAGAGATTTAGGGCAGGGTTTCGGTCAGCCCCAGCATTTT.

This clonotype was picked up a small number of times. The chain carries TRBV18 and TRBJ1-1, with D perhaps matching TRBD1 (6 bases). The CDR3 has 15 amino acids. Germline loops: CDR1 KGHSH, CDR2 LQKENI. V gave up 3 bases and J gave up 0 bases, with 11 bases separating them. CDR3 bases: TGTGCCAGCTCACCCTCACAGGGATTGAACACTGAAGCTTTCTTT. Translation gives CASSPSQGLNTEAFF. Drawing the rest from reference TRBV18 and TRBJ1-1, the complete variable domain is NAGVMQNPRHLVRRRGQEARLRCSPMKGHSHVYWYRQLPEEGLKFMVYLQKENIIDESGMPKERFSAEFPKEGPSILRIQQVVRGDSAAYFCASSPSQGLNTEAFFGQGTRLTVV.

This clonotype was recorded many times. Here the CDR3 DNA reads TGCAGTGCTAGGGGCCTAGCGGGGGGGCGCTCCTACAATGAGCAGTTCTTC. It translates to CSARGLAGGRSYNEQFF. The genes are TRBV20-1 and TRBJ2-1; 12 bases are a match to TRBD2. CDR3 size: 17 residues. The germline gives CDR1 DFQATT, CDR2 SNEGSKA (reference sequence). The V and J ends lost 3 bases and 0 bases, in that order; junction bases with no gene match: 6.

The chain combines TRBV12-5 with TRBJ1-2; no clear D. The germline V gene has CDR1 LGHNT and CDR2 FRNRAP. The V gene lost 7 bases and the J gene lost 4 bases, with 13 bases spanning the gap. This CDR3 comprises 13 residues. CDR3 DNA: TGTGCTAGTGCCTTGGGATTGGGCTATGGCTACACCTTC. It yields the protein CASALGLGYGYTF.

V and J are TRBV12-3 or TRBV12-4 and TRBJ1-1, with D uncertain. Trimming removed 6 bases at V and 9 bases at J, with 11 bases between. CDR3 size: 11 residues. The CDR3 loop is CASRHRGKAFF. CDR3 DNA sequence: TGTGCCAGCAGACACCGGGGAAAAGCTTTCTTT.

This clonotype appeared many times. The chain joins TRBV5-4 to TRBJ2-3; D uncertain. V was shortened by 1 base and J by 0 bases, with 21 bases between the two germline ends. Germline V gene lookup returns CDR1 SGHNT and CDR2 YYREEE (reference sequence). The CDR3 is 19 amino acids. CDR3 nucleotides: TGTGCCAGCAGCTTGTTGTTTGGAACGACTCCAACCAGCACAGATACGCAGTATTTT. This gives the protein CASSLLFGTTPTSTDTQYF. The complete variable domain, with remaining parts taken from reference TRBV5-4 and TRBJ2-3, reads ETGVTQSPTHLIKTRGQQVTLRCSSQSGHNTVSWYQQALGQGPQFIFQYYREEENGRGNFPPRFSGLQFPNYSSELNVNALELDDSALYLCASSLLFGTTPTSTDTQYFGPGTRLTVL.

This clonotype occurred many times. V and J are TRBV27 and TRBJ1-1, with 11 bases aligning to TRBD1. V lost 4 bases and J lost 3; bases outside the gene matches: 7. Germline-derived CDR1 and CDR2 are MNHEY and SMNVEV (reference sequence). The CDR3 is 16 residues long. The CDR3 sequence is CASSSGQGGPYTEAFF. Here the CDR3 DNA reads TGTGCCAGCAGTTCGGGACAGGGGGGTCCCTACACTGAAGCTTTCTTT.

This clonotype showed up just a few times. The chain uses TRBV5-6 and TRBJ2-2; TRBD2 aligns across 9 bases. Germline V lookup: CDR1 SGHDT, CDR2 YYEEEE. The CDR3 consists of 16 residues. V shed 2 bases and J 0 bases; nucleotides not matched to a gene: 2. CDR3 region: CASSFLAGPNTGELFF. The CDR3 DNA follows: TGTGCCAGCAGCTTTCTAGCGGGGCCGAACACCGGGGAGCTGTTTTTT.

This clonotype has just a few counts. This chain links TRBV7-9 with TRBJ2-2; 8 nucleotides agree with TRBD2. CDR1 is SEHNR, CDR2 FQNEAQ, per germline (reference sequence). J was trimmed by 3 bases and V by 8 bases; bases with no gene match: 5. This CDR3 has 14 residues. The DNA of the CDR3 is TGTGCCAGCGTTGCGGGGGGTTACACCGGGGAGCTGTTTTTT. As protein: CASVAGGYTGELFF.

This clonotype was counted many times. This rearrangement joins TRBV20-1 to TRBJ1-1; D might be TRBD1 (5 bases). The CDR3 has 12 residues. V was cut by 3 bases and J by 6 bases, with 11 bases left in between. CDR1 and CDR2 from the germline V gene are DFQATT and SNEGSKA (reference sequence). Here the CDR3 DNA reads TGCAGTGCTAGTTATTCGGGGGCTGAAGCTTTCTTT. Translation: CSASYSGAEAFF.

This clonotype turned up a few times. The CDR3 nucleotides are TGTGCCAGCACCTATTCCGGGGTTCGGAAGGCTTTCTTT. Its protein product is CASTYSGVRKAFF. The chain carries TRBV28 and TRBJ1-1, with unresolved D. The germline V and J ends were trimmed by 7 bases and 11 bases, with 20 bases remaining between them. Germline CDR1 MDHEN, CDR2 SYDVKM. The CDR3 extends over 13 amino acids.